One and the same sample provided the 24 T cell receptor beta chains below, sequenced in a study of cytomegalovirus exposure and HLA in healthy donors. 60 Vbeta and 13 Jbeta primers were used in PCR. The assay was immunoSEQ multiplex PCR, and TCRdb's table has in-frame clones only and misses some. The table lists approximately 280,000 clones, just over 85% of them singletons. Sequencing was carried out using PBMCs. The receptors originated from a man between 35 and 55 years old in good health and CMV-seropositive.

The V gene is TRBV5-6, the J gene TRBJ1-5, with a possible D match to TRBD1 (5 bases). V lost 3 bases, J lost 5 bases, and 6 bases lay in between. The germline gives CDR1 SGHDT, CDR2 YYEEEE. The CDR3 sequence is 12 residues long. Here the CDR3 reads CASSWGDQPQHF. The CDR3 region has the DNA TGTGCCAGCAGCTGGGGGGATCAGCCCCAGCATTTT. Complete variable domain (other parts from reference TRBV5-6 and TRBJ1-5): DAGVTQSPTHLIKTRGQQVTLRCSPKSGHDTVSWYQQALGQGPQFIFQYYEEEERQRGNFPDRFSGHQFPNYSSELNVNALLLGDSALYLCASSWGDQPQHFGDGTRLSIL.

This rearrangement joins TRBV27 to TRBJ2-7; 9 nucleotides align to TRBD1. This CDR3 comprises 15 residues. Trimming removed 1 base from V and 0 bases from J; junction bases left unmatched: 1. Germline V gene data show CDR1 as MNHEY and CDR2 as SMNVEV (reference sequence). In nucleotides, the CDR3 is TGTGCCAGCAGTTTATACAGGGGGCCCTCCTACGAGCAGTACTTC. It is translated as CASSLYRGPSYEQYF.

About this clone itself: At the DNA level, this CDR3 is encoded by other sequences in the same sample as well. This chain uses TRBV6-5 with TRBJ2-7, with D possibly matching TRBD1 (5 bases). In germline, CDR1 is MNHEY, CDR2 SVGAGI. The germline V and J ends were trimmed by 1 base and 3 bases, with 7 bases remaining between them. CDR3 length: 13 amino acids. The CDR3 here is CASSYFQGYEQYF. In DNA form, the CDR3 reads TGTGCCAGCAGTTACTTCCAGGGCTACGAGCAGTACTTC.

This clone turned up a few times. This chain joins TRBV5-6 and TRBJ1-1; 7 nucleotides align to TRBD1. The CDR3 has 17 amino acids. V lost 4 bases, J lost 1 base, and 13 bases stayed unmatched. The V gene's germline CDR1 is SGHDT and CDR2 YYEEEE. CDR3 nucleotide sequence: TGTGCCAGCAGCAAAAGGACAGGCCCCAACCCGAACACTGAAGCTTTCTTT. It yields the protein CASSKRTGPNPNTEAFF.

V usage is TRBV2 and J usage is TRBJ2-2, with D possibly being TRBD2 (5 bases). Germline V CDR1 and CDR2: SNHLY, FYNNEI. The CDR3 has 15 amino acids. With 6 bases removed from V and 1 base from J, the gap between germline ends came to 12 bases. The CDR3 DNA is TGTGCCAGCAGGGGCGGGTCAGGGAACACCGGGGAGCTGTTTTTT. The encoded protein is CASRGGSGNTGELFF.

The rearrangement joins TRBV7-8 to TRBJ2-7; 9 bases are a match to TRBD2. This CDR3 comprises 18 residues. CDR1 is SGHVS and CDR2 is FQNEAQ in the germline V gene. V shed 4 bases, J shed 3 bases, and the junction held 16 bases outside the gene matches. CDR3 sequence reads: CASSSTAGGRAIIYEQYF. The CDR3 nucleotides are TGTGCCAGCAGCTCGACAGCTGGCGGGAGGGCCATTATCTACGAGCAGTACTTC.

This clone has a single count. This rearrangement joins TRBV14 to TRBJ1-3; TRBD1 aligns across 11 bases. Germline CDR1 and CDR2: SGHDN and FVKESK. Germline trimming cut 4 bases from V and 6 bases from J; bases unmatched to any gene: 14. CDR3 length: 18 amino acids. CDR3 coding DNA: TGTGCCAGCAGCCTTCTCGCCCCGGGACAGGGGGTGGAAAACACCATATATTTT. Translating gives CASSLLAPGQGVENTIYF.

This sequence joins TRBV6-5 and TRBJ2-7, with a weak D call TRBD2 (5 bases). There are 15 residues in the CDR3. The V end lost 4 bases, the J end lost 4 bases, and 17 bases lay between the germline ends. CDR1 and CDR2 from the germline V gene are MNHEY and SVGAGI. The CDR3 nucleotides are TGTGCCAGCAGTTTCCGCTCTACCTGGAGGTACGAGCAGTACTTC. Residues: CASSFRSTWRYEQYF.

This clone has a single count. The chain uses TRBV27 and TRBJ2-7; D is perhaps TRBD1 (5 bases). The V gene lost 3 bases and the J gene lost 4 bases, with 13 bases spanning the gap. The CDR3 loop spans 14 amino acids. Germline V gene sequence: CDR1 MNHEY, CDR2 SMNVEV (reference sequence). The CDR3 protein is CASSFSRASYEQYF. The CDR3 DNA reads as TGTGCCAGCAGTTTCAGCAGGGCGTCGTACGAGCAGTACTTC.

This clone is a singleton in its sample. The chain has TRBV5-1 and TRBJ2-1; a weak D match, TRBD2 (8 bases). This CDR3 contains 18 residues. The V gene lost 4 bases and the J gene lost 5 bases, with 25 bases spanning the gap. Germline CDR1 is SGHRS and CDR2 is YFSETQ. The CDR3 DNA reads as TGCGCCAGCAGCCGACAGGGCCCAGCGGGAGATTTGCACAATGAGCAGTTCTTC. Translation gives CASSRQGPAGDLHNEQFF.

This chain connects TRBV15 to TRBJ2-7; 11 bases are shared with TRBD2. Germline CDR1 and CDR2: LNHNV and YYDKDF (reference sequence). This CDR3 has 18 residues. Germline trimming cut 0 bases from V and 4 bases from J; bases unmatched to any gene: 11. Here the CDR3 reads CATSRDPPHSGRAYEQYF. In DNA form, the CDR3 reads TGTGCCACCAGCAGAGATCCCCCCCATAGCGGGAGGGCGTACGAGCAGTACTTC. Looking up the rest from reference TRBV15 and TRBJ2-7 gives the full variable domain: DAMVIQNPRYQVTQFGKPVTLSCSQTLNHNVMYWYQQKSSQAPKLLFHYYDKDFNNEADTPDNFQSRRPNTSFCFLDIRSPGLGDTAMYLCATSRDPPHSGRAYEQYFGPGTRLTVT.

The chain links TRBV28 to TRBJ2-5; tentatively, D is TRBD1 (6 bases). The J call may be in error: the DNA end matches TRBJ2-7 better. CDR3 length: 13 residues. Germline V gene lookup returns CDR1 MDHEN and CDR2 SYDVKM. The CDR3, as DNA: TGTGCCAGCAGTCCTCCACAGGGCTCCGAGCAGTACTTC. This translates into CASSPPQGSEQYF.

J is TRBJ2-1 and V is TRBV18; no reliable D call. Trimming pared 4 bases from V and 6 bases from J, leaving 19 bases between. The length of the CDR3 is 16 residues. Germline V lookup: CDR1 KGHSH, CDR2 LQKENI. The CDR3 region is CASSRIIGALGNEQFF. The CDR3 DNA sequence: TGTGCCAGCTCACGTATCATCGGCGCTCTAGGCAATGAGCAGTTCTTC.

The chain is built from TRBV7-9 and TRBJ1-1; 8 bases line up with TRBD1. CDR3 length equals 14 residues. After removal of 5 bases from V and 2 bases from J, the junction contained 4 bases not matched to a gene. Germline V gene sequence: CDR1 SEHNR, CDR2 FQNEAQ (reference sequence). For the CDR3, the DNA is TGTGCCAGCAGCCAGACAGGGGCCAACACTGAAGCTTTCTTT. Its protein product is CASSQTGANTEAFF. Filled out from reference TRBV7-9 and TRBJ1-1, the complete variable domain reads DTGVSQNPRHKITKRGQNVTFRCDPISEHNRLYWYRQTLGQGPEFLTYFQNEAQLEKSRLLSDRFSAERPKGSFSTLEIQRTEQGDSAMYLCASSQTGANTEAFFGQGTRLTVV.

This clone was seen a handful of times. This chain joins TRBV7-3 and TRBJ2-1, with a possible D match to TRBD2 (6 bases). V dropped 2 bases and J dropped 4 bases, with 12 bases sitting between them. Germline V gene lookup returns CDR1 SGHTA and CDR2 FQGTGA. This CDR3 has 15 amino acids. CDR3 residues: CASSLDGGTYNEQFF. The CDR3 region has the DNA TGTGCCAGCAGCTTAGACGGGGGTACATACAATGAGCAGTTCTTC.

The gene calls are TRBV7-2 and TRBJ2-1, with D hard to call. Deletions cut 1 base from V and 8 bases from J, with 12 bases between. In germline, CDR1 is SGHTA, CDR2 FQGNSA. The CDR3 length is 14 residues. CDR3 sequence (DNA): TGTGCCAGCAGCTTAGATCGCAGGATCTATGAGCAGTTCTTC. Translated, it gives CASSLDRRIYEQFF.

The rearrangement uses TRBV10-3 and TRBJ2-7, with 11 bases aligning to TRBD2. The CDR3 is 15 residues long. Per the germline V gene, CDR1 is ENHRY and CDR2 is SYGVKD. V was pared by 6 bases and J by 3 bases, with 7 bases of the junction left unmatched. The CDR3 reads CAISTLAGEDYEQYF. CDR3 nucleotides: TGTGCCATCAGCACACTAGCGGGAGAAGACTACGAGCAGTACTTC.

In DNA, the CDR3 is TGCAGCGTTTGGACAGCTACGGGAGAGACCCAGTACTTC. Amino acid sequence: CSVWTATGETQYF. This chain connects TRBV29-1 to TRBJ2-5; perhaps TRBD1 as D (6 bases). Germline V gives CDR1 SQVTM, CDR2 ANQGSEA. This CDR3 has 13 amino acids. Trimming took 5 bases from V and 4 from J, leaving 14 bases between them.

The chain carries TRBV4-1 and TRBJ2-1; D is unresolved. The CDR3 extends over 13 amino acids. V gave up 1 base and J gave up 7 bases, with 8 bases separating them. The germline V gene encodes CDR1 MGHRA and CDR2 YSYEKL. CDR3 loop: CASSQGPWNEQFF. The CDR3 DNA reads as TGCGCCAGCAGCCAAGGGCCTTGGAATGAGCAGTTCTTC.

The J gene is TRBJ2-1, the V gene TRBV6-6, with 7 bases aligning to TRBD1. Unmatched junction bases numbered 4, after V lost 6 bases and J lost 5 bases. Germline V gives CDR1 MNHNY, CDR2 SVGAGI (reference sequence). The CDR3 length is 13 residues. This CDR3 is CASSNRGDNEQFF. CDR3 coding DNA: TGTGCCAGCAGCAACAGGGGAGACAATGAGCAGTTCTTC.

The chain combines TRBV21-1 with TRBJ2-1; the DNA was not compared with TRBD2, the D call given in the table. TRBV21-1 represents a pseudogene. The CDR3 runs to 16 residues. The DNA for the CDR3 is TGTGCCAGCAGCAAAAAAGGCGGTAGCTCCTACAATGAGCAGTTCTTC. It is translated as CASSKKGGSSYNEQFF.

This clone appeared once. J is TRBJ2-1 and V is TRBV29-1; D ambiguous. V shed 5 bases and J shed 9 bases, with 8 bases lying between them. The germline gives CDR1 SQVTM, CDR2 ANQGSEA. This CDR3 is built from 10 residues. As DNA, the CDR3 is TGCAGCGTTTTTCAGGTTGAGCAGTTCTTC. It translates to CSVFQVEQFF.

The rearrangement uses TRBV4-2 and TRBJ2-5; TRBD2 aligns across 8 bases. The J call could be wrong; TRBJ2-7 is a better fit for the DNA end. The CDR3 consists of 15 residues. Germline-derived CDR1 and CDR2 are LGHNA and YNFKEQ. For the CDR3, the DNA is TGTGCCAGCAGCCATTATAGCGGGACTACCTACGAGCAGTACTTC. Protein sequence: CASSHYSGTTYEQYF.

CDR3 in DNA: TGTGCCAGCAATGAGGACATAAACTATGGCTACACCTTC. Amino acids: CASNEDINYGYTF. The rearrangement links TRBV6-6 to TRBJ1-2, with D possibly being TRBD1 (5 bases). The ends were cut back, 7 bases at V and 2 bases at J, with 11 bases in the middle. The CDR3 has 13 residues. The germline CDR1 and CDR2 sequences are MNHNY and SVGAGI (reference sequence).